Shown below are 6 T cell receptor beta chains from a single sample sequenced in a study of blood T cell repertoires in COVID-19. Method: immunoSEQ multiplex PCR; TCRdb's copy keeps in-frame clones and lacks some. The table has some 340,000 clones, 85% seen once; the top ten hold roughly 3.6%. The sequencing input was peripheral blood. Every receptor here comes from a woman aged 18-35 years with acute or convalescent COVID-19.

The chain has TRBV6-1 and TRBJ2-3, with 13 nucleotides matching TRBD2. The V gene's germline CDR1 is MNHNS and CDR2 SASEGT. This CDR3 spans 16 amino acids. V was pared by 2 bases and J by 5 bases, with 4 bases of the junction left unmatched. CDR3 loop: CASSEWGLAGRDTQYF. CDR3 bases: TGTGCCAGCAGTGAATGGGGACTAGCGGGGAGAGATACGCAGTATTTT.

Here the CDR3 reads CASSPEAGEIDTQYF. The CDR3 DNA is TGTGCCAGCTCACCGGAGGCAGGGGAGATAGATACGCAGTATTTT. The gene calls are TRBV18 and TRBJ2-3; possible D gene TRBD1, 6 bases. The V gene's germline CDR1 is KGHSH and CDR2 LQKENI. V dropped 3 bases and J dropped 5 bases, with 15 bases sitting between them. This CDR3 has 15 residues.

The chain has TRBV5-3 and TRBJ1-1, with a weak D call TRBD1 (5 bases). TRBV5-3 is recorded as an ORF, its role being uncertain. With 4 bases removed from V and 1 base from J, the gap between germline ends came to 11 bases. This CDR3 has 14 amino acids. The CDR3 coding sequence is TGTGCCAGAAGCCACACAGGACAGAACACTGAAGCTTTCTTT. Translation gives CARSHTGQNTEAFF.

The rearrangement links TRBV9 to TRBJ1-5; D possibly corresponds to TRBD1 (5 bases). CDR1 SGDLS and CDR2 YYNGEE come from the germline V gene. CDR3 length: 14 amino acids. V dropped 3 bases and J dropped 7 bases, with 14 bases sitting between them. CDR3 nucleotide sequence: TGTGCCAGCAGCGGGGGGAGGGCAGGGCAGCCCCAGCATTTT. This gives the protein CASSGGRAGQPQHF.

The V call is TRBV4-1, the J call TRBJ1-3; 10 positions match TRBD1. CDR3 length: 17 residues. Germline lookup yields CDR1 MGHRA and CDR2 YSYEKL. With 1 base clipped from V and 0 bases from J, the junction kept 3 bases outside the gene matches. The CDR3 bases are TGCGCCAGCAGCCAAGGAGGGACAGGGGTCTCTGGAAACACCATATATTTT. Its translation: CASSQGGTGVSGNTIYF.

V gene TRBV7-3 combines with J gene TRBJ1-2; D is perhaps TRBD1 (5 bases). This CDR3 is 15 amino acids long. With 5 bases removed from V and 7 bases from J, the gap between germline ends came to 20 bases. The V gene's germline CDR1 is SGHTA and CDR2 FQGTGA. For the CDR3, the DNA is TGTGCCAGCAGCCCCAAAGCCCGGGGGGACGGTGGCTACACCTTC. This encodes CASSPKARGDGGYTF.